This T cell receptor (beta chain) derives from a study of blood T cell repertoires in COVID-19. Overall study: T cells, B-cell-depleted T cells, or PBMCs provided the cDNA or gDNA that served as material.

Trimming removed 2 bases at V and 4 bases at J, with 11 bases between. In germline, CDR1 is SGHTA, CDR2 FQGNSA. CDR3 length: 14 amino acids. The data were produced by immunoSEQ multiplex PCR, yet TCRdb's version contains in-frame clones alone and is incomplete. The sample includes some 450,000 clones, around 90% of them seen just once. The clonotype was recovered from a man between 18 and 35 years old with COVID-19, enrolled during active disease. The chain links TRBV7-2 to TRBJ2-5; D might be TRBD2 (6 bases). Sequenced sample: peripheral blood. Here the CDR3 reads CASSLRRGTETQYF. DNA for the CDR3: TGTGCCAGCAGCTTAAGGAGGGGTACAGAGACCCAGTACTTC.